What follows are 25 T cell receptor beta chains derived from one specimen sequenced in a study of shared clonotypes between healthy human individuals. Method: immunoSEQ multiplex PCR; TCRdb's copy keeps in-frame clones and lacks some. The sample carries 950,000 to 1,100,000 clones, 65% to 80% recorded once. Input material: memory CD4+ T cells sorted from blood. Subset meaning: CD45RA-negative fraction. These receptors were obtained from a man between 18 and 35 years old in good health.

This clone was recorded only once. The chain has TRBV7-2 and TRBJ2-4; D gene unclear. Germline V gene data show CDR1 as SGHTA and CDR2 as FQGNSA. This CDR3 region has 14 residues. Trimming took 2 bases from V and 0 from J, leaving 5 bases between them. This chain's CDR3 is CASSLMAAKNIQYF. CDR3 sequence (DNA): TGTGCCAGCAGCTTAATGGCAGCCAAAAACATTCAGTACTTC. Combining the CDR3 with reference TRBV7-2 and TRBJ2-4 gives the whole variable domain GAGVSQSPSNKVTEKGKDVELRCDPISGHTALYWYRQSLGQGLEFLIYFQGNSAPDKSGLPSDRFSAERTGGSVSTLTIQRTQQEDSAVYLCASSLMAAKNIQYFGAGTRLSVL.

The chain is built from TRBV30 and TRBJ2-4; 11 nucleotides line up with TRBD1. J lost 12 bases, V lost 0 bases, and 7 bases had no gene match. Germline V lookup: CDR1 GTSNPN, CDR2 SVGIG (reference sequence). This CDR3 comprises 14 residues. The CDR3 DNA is TGTGCCTGGAGTGTACAGGGGACAGGGGGGGATCAGTACTTC. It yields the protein CAWSVQGTGGDQYF.

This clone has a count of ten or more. The CDR3 here is CAWSVFQEQYF. The DNA for the CDR3 is TGTGCCTGGAGTGTATTCCAGGAGCAGTACTTC. The rearrangement links TRBV30 to TRBJ2-7; D is ambiguous. The germline V gene encodes CDR1 GTSNPN and CDR2 SVGIG (reference sequence). CDR3 length equals 11 residues. Trimming cost V 0 bases and J 7 bases, with 7 bases left between them.

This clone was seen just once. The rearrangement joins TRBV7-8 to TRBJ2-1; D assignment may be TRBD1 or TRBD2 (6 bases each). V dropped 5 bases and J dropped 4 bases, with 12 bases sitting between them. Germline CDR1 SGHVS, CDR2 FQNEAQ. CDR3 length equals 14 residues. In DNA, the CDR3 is TGTGCCAGCAGCAGGGGGGACGCTTACAATGAGCAGTTCTTC. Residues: CASSRGDAYNEQFF.

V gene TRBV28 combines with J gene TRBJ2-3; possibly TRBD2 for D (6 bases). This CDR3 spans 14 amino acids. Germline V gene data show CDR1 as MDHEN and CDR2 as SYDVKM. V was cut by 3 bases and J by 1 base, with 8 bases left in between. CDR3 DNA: TGTGCCAGCAGTTTCTGGGAGGGCACAGATACGCAGTATTTT. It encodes CASSFWEGTDTQYF.

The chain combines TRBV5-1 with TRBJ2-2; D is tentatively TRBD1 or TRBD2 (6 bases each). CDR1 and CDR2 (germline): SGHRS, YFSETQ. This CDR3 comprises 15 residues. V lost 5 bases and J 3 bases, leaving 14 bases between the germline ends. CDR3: CASSPLRGDTGELFF. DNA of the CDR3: TGCGCCAGCAGTCCGCTGAGGGGGGACACCGGGGAGCTGTTTTTT.

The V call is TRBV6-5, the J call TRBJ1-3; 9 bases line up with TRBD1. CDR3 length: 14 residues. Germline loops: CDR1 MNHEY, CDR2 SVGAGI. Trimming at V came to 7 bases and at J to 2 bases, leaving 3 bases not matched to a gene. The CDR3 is CASKRTGAGNTIYF. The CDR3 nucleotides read TGTGCCAGCAAGCGGACAGGGGCTGGAAACACCATATATTTT.

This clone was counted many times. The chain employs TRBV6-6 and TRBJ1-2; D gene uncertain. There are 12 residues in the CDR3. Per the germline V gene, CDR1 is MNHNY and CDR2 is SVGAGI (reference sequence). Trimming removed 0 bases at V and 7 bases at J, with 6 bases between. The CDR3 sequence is CASSYSRAGYTF. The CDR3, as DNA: TGTGCCAGCAGTTACTCTAGGGCTGGCTACACCTTC.

The CDR3 loop reads CASSLGGRALTGELFF. The CDR3, as DNA: TGTGCCAGCAGCTTAGGCGGAAGGGCCTTGACCGGGGAGCTGTTTTTT. The chain couples TRBV11-3 to TRBJ2-2; D unresolved. V shed 1 base and J shed 5 bases, with 14 bases lying between them. The germline gives CDR1 SGHNT, CDR2 YENEEA. The CDR3 runs 16 residues.

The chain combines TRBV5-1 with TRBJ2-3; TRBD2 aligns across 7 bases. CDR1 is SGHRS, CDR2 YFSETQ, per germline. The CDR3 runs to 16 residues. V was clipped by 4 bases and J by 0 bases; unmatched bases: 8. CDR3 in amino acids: CASSLTPSGSTDTQYF. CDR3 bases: TGCGCCAGCAGCCTTACCCCTAGCGGCAGCACAGATACGCAGTATTTT.

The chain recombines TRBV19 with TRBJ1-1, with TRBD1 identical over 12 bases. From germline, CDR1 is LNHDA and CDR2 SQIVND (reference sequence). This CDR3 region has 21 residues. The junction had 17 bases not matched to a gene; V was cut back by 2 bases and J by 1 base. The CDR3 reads CASSITVGQGARVSGNTEAFF. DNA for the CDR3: TGTGCCAGTAGTATAACCGTGGGACAGGGGGCAAGGGTATCTGGGAACACTGAAGCTTTCTTT.

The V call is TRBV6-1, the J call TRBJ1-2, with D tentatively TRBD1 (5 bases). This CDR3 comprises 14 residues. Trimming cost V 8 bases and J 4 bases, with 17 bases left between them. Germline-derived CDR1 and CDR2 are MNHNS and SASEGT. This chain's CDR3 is CASEISQGLYGYTF. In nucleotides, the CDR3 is TGTGCCAGCGAAATCTCGCAGGGTCTCTATGGCTACACCTTC.

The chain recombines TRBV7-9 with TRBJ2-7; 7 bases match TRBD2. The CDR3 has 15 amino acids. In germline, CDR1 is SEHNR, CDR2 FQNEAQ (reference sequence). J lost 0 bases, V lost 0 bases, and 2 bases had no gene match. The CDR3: CASSLAGGSSYEQYF. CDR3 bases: TGTGCCAGCAGCTTAGCGGGGGGGAGCTCCTACGAGCAGTACTTC. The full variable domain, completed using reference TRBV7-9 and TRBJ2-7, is DTGVSQNPRHKITKRGQNVTFRCDPISEHNRLYWYRQTLGQGPEFLTYFQNEAQLEKSRLLSDRFSAERPKGSFSTLEIQRTEQGDSAMYLCASSLAGGSSYEQYFGPGTRLTVT.

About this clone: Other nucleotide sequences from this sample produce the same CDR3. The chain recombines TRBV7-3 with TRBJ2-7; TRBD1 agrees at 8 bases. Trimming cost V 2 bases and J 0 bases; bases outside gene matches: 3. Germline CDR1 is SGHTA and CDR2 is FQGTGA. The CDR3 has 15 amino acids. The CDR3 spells CASSLGQGSSYEQYF. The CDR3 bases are TGTGCCAGCAGCTTAGGACAGGGAAGCTCCTACGAGCAGTACTTC.

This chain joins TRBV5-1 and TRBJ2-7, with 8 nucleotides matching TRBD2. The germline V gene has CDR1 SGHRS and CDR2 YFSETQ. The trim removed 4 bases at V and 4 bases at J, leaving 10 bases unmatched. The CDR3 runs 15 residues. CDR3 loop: CASSLGTSITYEQYF. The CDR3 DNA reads TGCGCCAGCAGCCTCGGGACTAGTATCACGTACGAGCAGTACTTC.

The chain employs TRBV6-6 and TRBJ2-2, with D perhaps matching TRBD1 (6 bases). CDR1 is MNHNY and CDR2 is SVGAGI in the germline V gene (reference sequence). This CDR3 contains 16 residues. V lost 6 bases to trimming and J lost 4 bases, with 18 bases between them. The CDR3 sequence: CASSPRAGAGTGELFF. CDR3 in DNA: TGTGCCAGCAGCCCTCGAGCAGGGGCGGGCACCGGGGAGCTGTTTTTT.

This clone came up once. The CDR3 region has the DNA TGTGCCAGTAGTTTCCAGGCAGTCGGAAACACCATATATTTT. As protein: CASSFQAVGNTIYF. This sequence joins TRBV19 and TRBJ1-3, with D hard to call. The CDR3 contains 14 residues. CDR1 is LNHDA, CDR2 SQIVND, per germline (reference sequence). With 5 bases removed from V and 4 bases from J, the gap between germline ends came to 12 bases.

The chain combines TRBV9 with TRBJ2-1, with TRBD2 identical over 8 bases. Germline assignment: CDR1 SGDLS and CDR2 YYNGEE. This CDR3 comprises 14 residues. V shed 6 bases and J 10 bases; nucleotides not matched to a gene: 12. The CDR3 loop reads CASTQTSAPGEQFF. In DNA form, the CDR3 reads TGTGCCAGCACCCAGACTAGCGCCCCGGGAGAGCAGTTCTTC.

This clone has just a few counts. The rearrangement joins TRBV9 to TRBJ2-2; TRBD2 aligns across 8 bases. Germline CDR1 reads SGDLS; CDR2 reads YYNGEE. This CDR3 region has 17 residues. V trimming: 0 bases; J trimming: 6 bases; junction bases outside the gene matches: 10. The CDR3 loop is CASSVAGGPSVAGELFF. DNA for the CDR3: TGTGCCAGCAGCGTAGCGGGGGGGCCCTCGGTTGCCGGGGAGCTGTTTTTT.

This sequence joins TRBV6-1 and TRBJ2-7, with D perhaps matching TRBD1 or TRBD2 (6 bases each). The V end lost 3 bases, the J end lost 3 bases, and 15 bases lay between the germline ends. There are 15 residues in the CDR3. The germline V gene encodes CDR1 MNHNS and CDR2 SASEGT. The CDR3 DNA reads TGTGCCAGCAGTGATCGGAGGGTAGGGGGCTACGAGCAGTACTTC. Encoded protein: CASSDRRVGGYEQYF.

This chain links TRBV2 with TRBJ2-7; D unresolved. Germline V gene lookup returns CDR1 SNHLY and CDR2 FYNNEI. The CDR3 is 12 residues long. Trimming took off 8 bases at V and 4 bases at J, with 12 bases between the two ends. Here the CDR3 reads CASETVGYEQYF. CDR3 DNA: TGTGCCAGCGAAACGGTCGGATACGAGCAGTACTTC.

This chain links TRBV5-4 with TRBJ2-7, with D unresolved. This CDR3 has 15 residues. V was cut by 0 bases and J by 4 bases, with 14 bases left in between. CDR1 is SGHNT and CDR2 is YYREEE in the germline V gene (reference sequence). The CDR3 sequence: CASSLDWDVVYEQYF. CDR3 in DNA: TGTGCCAGCAGCTTGGACTGGGATGTGGTGTACGAGCAGTACTTC. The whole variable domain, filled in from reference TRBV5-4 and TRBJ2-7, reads ETGVTQSPTHLIKTRGQQVTLRCSSQSGHNTVSWYQQALGQGPQFIFQYYREEENGRGNFPPRFSGLQFPNYSSELNVNALELDDSALYLCASSLDWDVVYEQYFGPGTRLTVT.

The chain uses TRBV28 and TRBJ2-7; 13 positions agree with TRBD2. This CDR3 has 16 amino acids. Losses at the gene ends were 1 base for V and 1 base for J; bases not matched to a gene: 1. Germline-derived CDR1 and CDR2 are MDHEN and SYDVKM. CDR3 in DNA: TGTGCCAGCAGTTTATTGGGACTAGCGGGGTCCTACGAGCAGTACTTC. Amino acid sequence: CASSLLGLAGSYEQYF.

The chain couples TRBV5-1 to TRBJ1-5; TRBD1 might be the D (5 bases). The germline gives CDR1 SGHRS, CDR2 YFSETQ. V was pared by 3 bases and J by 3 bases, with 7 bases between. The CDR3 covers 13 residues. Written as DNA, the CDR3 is TGCGCCAGCAGCTCGGGGGACAATCAGCCCCAGCATTTT. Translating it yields CASSSGDNQPQHF.

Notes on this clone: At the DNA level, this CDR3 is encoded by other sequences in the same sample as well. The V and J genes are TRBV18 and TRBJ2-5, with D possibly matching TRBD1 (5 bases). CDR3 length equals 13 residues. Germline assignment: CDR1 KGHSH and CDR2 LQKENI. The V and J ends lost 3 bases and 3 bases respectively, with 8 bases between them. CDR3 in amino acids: CASSPGQKETQYF. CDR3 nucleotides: TGTGCCAGCTCACCGGGGCAGAAAGAGACCCAGTACTTC.